A single T cell receptor (beta chain) is shown here with its context. Its target is not known. Using immunoSEQ multiplex PCR, the repertoire was profiled, and TCRdb retains in-frame clones only, with some absent. The sample has roughly 190,000 clones; approximately 91% are singletons. This sample was included in a study of T cell responses to AZD1222 COVID-19 vaccine. Overall study results and limits: Recipients of AZD1222 seropositive at baseline numbered only 6 or 7. Nearly half of the spike-specific TCRs reportedly recognize variant regions that carry no mutations.

V lost 3 bases and J lost 5; bases outside the gene matches: 5. The CDR3 runs to 16 residues. Per the germline V gene, CDR1 is MNHEY and CDR2 is SMNVEV (reference sequence). V usage is TRBV27 and J usage is TRBJ2-1, with 12 bases matching TRBD2. The clonotype originates from an adult who received the AZD1222 COVID-19 vaccine. Sample: peripheral blood, taken 28 days after the second AZD1222 dose. For the CDR3, the DNA is TGTGCCAGCAGTTTTCGAACTAGCGGGAGGAACAATGAGCAGTTCTTC. This sequence encodes CASSFRTSGRNNEQFF.